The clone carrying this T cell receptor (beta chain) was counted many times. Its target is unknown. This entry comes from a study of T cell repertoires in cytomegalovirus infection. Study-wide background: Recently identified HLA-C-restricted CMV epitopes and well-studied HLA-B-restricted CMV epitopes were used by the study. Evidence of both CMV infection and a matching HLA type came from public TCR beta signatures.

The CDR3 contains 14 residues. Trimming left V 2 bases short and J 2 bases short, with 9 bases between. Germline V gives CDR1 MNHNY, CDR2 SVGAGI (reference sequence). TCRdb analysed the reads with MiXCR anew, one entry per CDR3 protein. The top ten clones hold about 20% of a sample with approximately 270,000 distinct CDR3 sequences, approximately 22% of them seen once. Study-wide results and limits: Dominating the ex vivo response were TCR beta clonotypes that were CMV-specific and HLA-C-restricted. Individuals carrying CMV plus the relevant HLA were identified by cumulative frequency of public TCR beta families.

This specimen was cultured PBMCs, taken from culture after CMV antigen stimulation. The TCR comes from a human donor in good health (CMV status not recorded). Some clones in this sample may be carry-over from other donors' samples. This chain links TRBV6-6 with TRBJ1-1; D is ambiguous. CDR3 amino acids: CASSYRQSNTEAFF. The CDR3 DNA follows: TGTGCCAGCAGTTACCGTCAGTCCAACACTGAAGCTTTCTTT.